A single TCR beta chain is shown here with its context. V dropped 1 base and J dropped 0; count of bases not matched to a gene: 6. The CDR3 totals 18 residues. Germline CDR1 MNHEY, CDR2 SMNVEV (reference sequence). No patient received treatment before thyroid surgery. The data derive from a study of metastatic and nonmetastatic thyroid tumors. Using MiXCR, TCRdb re-called clones from the PCR reads. The sample contains tens of thousands of clones, roughly 45% of which appear only once. The clonotype was recovered from a male donor with papillary thyroid cancer or a benign thyroid nodule (not recorded which). Some clones in this sample may be carry-over from other donors' samples. The J gene is TRBJ2-6, the V gene TRBV27; 7 positions agree with TRBD1. The sequencing sample was made of tumor tissue. The CDR3 coding sequence is TGTGCCAGCAGTTTATTACAGGGGCCGCCCTCTGGGGCCAACGTCCTGACTTTC. This translates into CASSLLQGPPSGANVLTF.